The entry that follows covers one T cell receptor (beta chain) sequence. Its antigen remains unknown. The sample originates from a study of blood T cells in healthy people across ages. Findings of the study overall: Long-lived donors carried more naive CD4+ cells and greater diversity than aged donors.

Combining a sample-barcoded 5' primer with a J-beta primer mix, a second PCR ran for 7 to 11 cycles. Using its own MiXCR run on the 5' RACE reads, TCRdb lists one record per CDR3 protein. Here the sample spans 550,000 to 650,000 distinct CDR3 sequences, about 27% being singletons. CDR3 length equals 14 residues. Trimming removed 0 bases at V and 2 bases at J, with 6 bases between. The V gene's germline CDR1 is SGDLS and CDR2 YYNGEE. Separately, the same data were catalogued under a study of T cells of mothers and their children. According to that study: Each mother gave over 10 million TCR beta CDR3 reads; each child, about 3 million.

The TCR was taken from a boy aged 2 to 10 in good health. Sequencing was done on a sample of blood. The gene calls are TRBV9 and TRBJ2-4, with D unresolved. Here the CDR3 DNA reads TGTGCCAGCAGCGTAGATGGATCCAAAAACATTCAGTACTTC. It encodes CASSVDGSKNIQYF.